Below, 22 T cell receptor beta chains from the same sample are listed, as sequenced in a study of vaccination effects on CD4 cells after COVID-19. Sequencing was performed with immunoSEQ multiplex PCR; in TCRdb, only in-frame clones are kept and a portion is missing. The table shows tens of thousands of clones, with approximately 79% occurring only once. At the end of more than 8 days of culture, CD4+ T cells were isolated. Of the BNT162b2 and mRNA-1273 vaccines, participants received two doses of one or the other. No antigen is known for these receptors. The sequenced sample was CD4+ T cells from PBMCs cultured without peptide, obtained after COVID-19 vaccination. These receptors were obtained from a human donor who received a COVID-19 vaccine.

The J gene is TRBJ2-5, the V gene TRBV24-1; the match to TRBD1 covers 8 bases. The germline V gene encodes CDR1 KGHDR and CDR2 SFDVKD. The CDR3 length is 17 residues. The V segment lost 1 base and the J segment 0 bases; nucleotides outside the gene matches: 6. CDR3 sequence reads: CATSDLGTGVYQETQYF. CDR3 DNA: TGTGCCACCAGTGATTTAGGGACAGGAGTGTACCAAGAGACCCAGTACTTC.

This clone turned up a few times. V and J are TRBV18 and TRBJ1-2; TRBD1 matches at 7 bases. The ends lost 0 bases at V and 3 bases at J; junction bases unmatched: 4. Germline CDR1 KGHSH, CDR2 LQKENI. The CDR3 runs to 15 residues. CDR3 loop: CASSPPRGRDYGYTF. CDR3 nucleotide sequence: TGTGCCAGCTCACCACCAAGGGGGCGCGACTATGGCTACACCTTC.

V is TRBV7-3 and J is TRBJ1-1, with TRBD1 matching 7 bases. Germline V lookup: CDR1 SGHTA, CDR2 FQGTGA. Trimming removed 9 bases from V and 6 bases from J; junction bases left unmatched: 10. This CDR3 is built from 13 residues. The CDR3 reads CASSTSQGSEAFF. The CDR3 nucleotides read TGTGCCAGTTCGACCTCACAGGGGTCTGAAGCTTTCTTT. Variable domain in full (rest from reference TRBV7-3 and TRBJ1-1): GAGVSQTPSNKVTEKGKYVELRCDPISGHTALYWYRQSLGQGPEFLIYFQGTGAADDSGLPNDRFFAVRPEGSVSTLKIQRTERGDSAVYLCASSTSQGSEAFFGQGTRLTVV.

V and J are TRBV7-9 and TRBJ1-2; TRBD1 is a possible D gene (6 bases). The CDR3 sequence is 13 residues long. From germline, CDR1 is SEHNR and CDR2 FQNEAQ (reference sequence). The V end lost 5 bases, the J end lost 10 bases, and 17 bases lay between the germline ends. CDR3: CASSLNPGHDYTF. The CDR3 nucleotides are TGTGCCAGCAGCCTAAACCCGGGACATGACTACACCTTC.

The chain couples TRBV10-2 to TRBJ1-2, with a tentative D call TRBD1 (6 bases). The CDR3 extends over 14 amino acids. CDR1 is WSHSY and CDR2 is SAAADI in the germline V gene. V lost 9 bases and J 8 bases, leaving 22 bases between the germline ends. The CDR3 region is CASKGQIGNPGYTF. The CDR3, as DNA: TGCGCCAGTAAAGGACAGATAGGGAACCCCGGCTACACCTTC.

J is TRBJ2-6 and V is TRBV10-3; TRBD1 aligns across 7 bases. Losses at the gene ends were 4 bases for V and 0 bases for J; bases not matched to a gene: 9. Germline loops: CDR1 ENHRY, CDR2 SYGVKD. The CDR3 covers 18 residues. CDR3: CAISAQQGLTSGANVLTF. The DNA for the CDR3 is TGTGCCATCAGTGCCCAACAGGGGCTCACCTCTGGGGCCAACGTCCTGACTTTC.

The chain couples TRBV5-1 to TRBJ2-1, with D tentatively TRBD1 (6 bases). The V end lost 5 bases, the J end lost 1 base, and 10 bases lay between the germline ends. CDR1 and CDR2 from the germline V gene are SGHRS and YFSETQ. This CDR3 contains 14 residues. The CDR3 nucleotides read TGCGCCAGCAGAACGGACAGATCCTACAATGAGCAGTTCTTC. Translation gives CASRTDRSYNEQFF.

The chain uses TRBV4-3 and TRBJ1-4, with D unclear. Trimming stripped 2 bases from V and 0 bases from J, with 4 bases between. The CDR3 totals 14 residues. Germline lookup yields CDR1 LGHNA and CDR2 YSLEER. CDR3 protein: CASSQSATNEKLFF. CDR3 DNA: TGCGCCAGCAGCCAATCCGCAACTAATGAAAAACTGTTTTTT.

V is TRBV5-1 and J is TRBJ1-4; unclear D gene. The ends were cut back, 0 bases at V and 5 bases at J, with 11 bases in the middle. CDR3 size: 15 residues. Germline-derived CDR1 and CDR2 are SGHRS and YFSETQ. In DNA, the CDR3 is TGCGCCAGCAGCTTGGGCTTACCGCTAAATGAAAAACTGTTTTTT. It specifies CASSLGLPLNEKLFF.

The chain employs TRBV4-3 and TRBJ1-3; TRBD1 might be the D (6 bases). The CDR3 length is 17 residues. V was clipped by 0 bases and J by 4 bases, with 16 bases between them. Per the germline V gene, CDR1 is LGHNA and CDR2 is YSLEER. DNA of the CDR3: TGCGCCAGCAGCCAAGATGCGGGCCCAGGGGCGGGAAACACCATATATTTT. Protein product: CASSQDAGPGAGNTIYF.

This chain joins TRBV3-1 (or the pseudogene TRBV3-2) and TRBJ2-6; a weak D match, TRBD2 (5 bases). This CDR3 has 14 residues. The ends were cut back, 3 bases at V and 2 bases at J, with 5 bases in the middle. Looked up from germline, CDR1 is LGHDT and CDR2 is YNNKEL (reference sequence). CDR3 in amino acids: CASSQRAGANVLTF. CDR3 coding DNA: TGTGCCAGCAGCCAGAGGGCTGGGGCCAACGTCCTGACTTTC.

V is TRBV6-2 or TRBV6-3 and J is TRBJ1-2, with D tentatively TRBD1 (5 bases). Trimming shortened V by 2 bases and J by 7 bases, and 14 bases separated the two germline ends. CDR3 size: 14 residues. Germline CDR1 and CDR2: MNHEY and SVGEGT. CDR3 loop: CASSYEQALAGYTF. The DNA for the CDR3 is TGTGCCAGCAGTTACGAACAGGCCTTGGCTGGCTACACCTTC.

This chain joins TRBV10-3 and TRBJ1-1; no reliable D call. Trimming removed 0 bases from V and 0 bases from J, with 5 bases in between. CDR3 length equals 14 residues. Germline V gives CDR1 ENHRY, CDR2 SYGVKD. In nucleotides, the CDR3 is TGTGCCATCAGTGAGTCGGGTGTGAACACTGAAGCTTTCTTT. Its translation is CAISESGVNTEAFF.

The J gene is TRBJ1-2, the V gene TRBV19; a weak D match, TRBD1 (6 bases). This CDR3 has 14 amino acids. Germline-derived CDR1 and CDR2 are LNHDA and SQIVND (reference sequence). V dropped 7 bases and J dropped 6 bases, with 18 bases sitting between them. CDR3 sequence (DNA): TGTGCCAGTACCCTCCCCGACAGGCCGGATGGCTACACCTTC. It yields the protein CASTLPDRPDGYTF.

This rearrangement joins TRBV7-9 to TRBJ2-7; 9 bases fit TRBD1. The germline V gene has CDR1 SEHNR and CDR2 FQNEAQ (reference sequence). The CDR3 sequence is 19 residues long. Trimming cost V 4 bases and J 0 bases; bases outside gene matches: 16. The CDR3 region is CASSSLLGAGQGLSYEQYV. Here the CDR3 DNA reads TGTGCCAGCAGCTCCCTCTTGGGGGCGGGACAGGGACTCTCCTACGAGCAGTACGTC.

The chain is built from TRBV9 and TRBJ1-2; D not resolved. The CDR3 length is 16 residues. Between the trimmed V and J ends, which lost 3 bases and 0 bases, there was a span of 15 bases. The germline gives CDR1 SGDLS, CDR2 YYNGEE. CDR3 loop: CASSARRVEANYGYTF. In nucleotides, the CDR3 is TGTGCCAGCAGCGCCCGGCGAGTAGAAGCTAACTATGGCTACACCTTC.

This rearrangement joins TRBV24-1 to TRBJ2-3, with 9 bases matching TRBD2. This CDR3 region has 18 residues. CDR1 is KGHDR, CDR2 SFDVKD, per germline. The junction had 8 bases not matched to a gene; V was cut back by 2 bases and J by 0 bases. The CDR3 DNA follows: TGTGCCACCAGTGATTCTTGGGTAGCGGGGGTAAGCACAGATACGCAGTATTTT. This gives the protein CATSDSWVAGVSTDTQYF.

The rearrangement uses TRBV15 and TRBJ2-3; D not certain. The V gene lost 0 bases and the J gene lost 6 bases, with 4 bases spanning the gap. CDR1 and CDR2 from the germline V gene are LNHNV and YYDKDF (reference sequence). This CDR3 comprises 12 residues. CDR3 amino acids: CATSRDLDTQYF. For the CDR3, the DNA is TGTGCCACCAGCAGAGATCTTGATACGCAGTATTTT. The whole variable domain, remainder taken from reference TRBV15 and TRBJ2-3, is DAMVIQNPRYQVTQFGKPVTLSCSQTLNHNVMYWYQQKSSQAPKLLFHYYDKDFNNEADTPDNFQSRRPNTSFCFLDIRSPGLGDTAMYLCATSRDLDTQYFGPGTRLTVL.

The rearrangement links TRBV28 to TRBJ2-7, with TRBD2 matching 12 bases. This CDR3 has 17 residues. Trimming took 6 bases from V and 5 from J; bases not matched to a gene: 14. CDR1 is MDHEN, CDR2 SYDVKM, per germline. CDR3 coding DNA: TGTGCCAGCAGCCCGAAGAGACTAGCGGGGGCCCTTCACGAGCAGTACGTC. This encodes CASSPKRLAGALHEQYV.

The chain's CDR3 is CASGLALGQGLLHNEQFF. CDR3 sequence (DNA): TGTGCTAGTGGTTTGGCGTTGGGACAGGGTCTTCTACACAATGAGCAGTTCTTC. This sequence joins TRBV12-5 and TRBJ2-1; 9 nucleotides agree with TRBD1. The ends lost 1 base at V and 5 bases at J; junction bases unmatched: 12. Germline CDR1 is LGHNT and CDR2 is FRNRAP. The CDR3 runs 18 residues.

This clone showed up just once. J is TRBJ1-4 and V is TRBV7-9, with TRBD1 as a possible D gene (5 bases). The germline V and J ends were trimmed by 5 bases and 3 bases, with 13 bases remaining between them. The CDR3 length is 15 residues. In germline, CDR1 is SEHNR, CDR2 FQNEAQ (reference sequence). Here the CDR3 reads CASSQVVGANEKLFF. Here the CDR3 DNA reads TGTGCCAGCAGCCAGGTCGTGGGGGCTAATGAAAAACTGTTTTTT.

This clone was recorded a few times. CDR3 sequence reads: CASSLERGGYNEQFF. The CDR3 nucleotides are TGCGCCAGCAGCTTGGAACGGGGGGGCTACAATGAGCAGTTCTTC. The chain employs TRBV5-1 and TRBJ2-1; 8 nucleotides align to TRBD2. This CDR3 has 15 amino acids. Losses at the gene ends were 0 bases for V and 3 bases for J; bases not matched to a gene: 2. Germline-derived CDR1 and CDR2 are SGHRS and YFSETQ.